What follows are 18 T cell receptor beta chains derived from one specimen sequenced in a study of CD8+ T cells in alopecia areata. RNA was isolated and reverse transcribed to cDNA, the sequencing template. Measured with immunoSEQ multiplex PCR; TCRdb has only the in-frame clones, and not every one. The top ten hold 0.45% of the sample, which has 200,000 to 250,000 clones, approximately 61% seen once. The sample was CD4+ T cells sorted from blood, taken at week 0. The receptors here all came from a human donor with alopecia areata.

The chain recombines TRBV11-2 with TRBJ2-7, with D maybe TRBD1 (5 bases). The germline V gene encodes CDR1 SGHAT and CDR2 FQNNGV. This CDR3 comprises 15 residues. The V and J ends lost 2 bases and 1 base respectively, with 12 bases between them. CDR3 nucleotides: TGTGCCAGCAGCTTATCAGGGATAGAGTCCTACGAGCAGTACTTC. Translated: CASSLSGIESYEQYF.

In regard to this clone: Other DNA sequences in the sample encode the same CDR3. V and J are TRBV30 and TRBJ1-2, with D maybe TRBD1 (5 bases). V was trimmed by 2 bases and J by 2 bases, leaving 9 bases between them. The CDR3 consists of 13 residues. The germline V gene encodes CDR1 GTSNPN and CDR2 SVGIG (reference sequence). The CDR3 region is CAWSLQGNYGYTF. The CDR3, as DNA: TGTGCCTGGAGTCTGCAGGGCAACTATGGCTACACCTTC.

The rearrangement links TRBV7-3 to TRBJ2-1, with D perhaps TRBD2 (6 bases). Trimming took off 5 bases at V and 6 bases at J, with 11 bases between the two ends. The length of the CDR3 is 13 residues. Germline V gene lookup returns CDR1 SGHTA and CDR2 FQGTGA. CDR3 region: CASSETSRNEQFF. CDR3 coding DNA: TGTGCCAGCAGCGAGACTAGTCGCAATGAGCAGTTCTTC. The full variable domain, in which reference TRBV7-3 and TRBJ2-1 provide the parts outside the CDR3, is GAGVSQTPSNKVTEKGKYVELRCDPISGHTALYWYRQSLGQGPEFLIYFQGTGAADDSGLPNDRFFAVRPEGSVSTLKIQRTERGDSAVYLCASSETSRNEQFFGPGTRLTVL.

The rearrangement uses TRBV19 and TRBJ1-1; D is unclear. CDR3 size: 16 residues. V shed 3 bases and J shed 0 bases, with 14 bases lying between them. Germline V gives CDR1 LNHDA, CDR2 SQIVND (reference sequence). This CDR3 reads CASSIGRGILNTEAFF. CDR3 sequence (DNA): TGTGCCAGTAGTATCGGGCGTGGGATCTTGAACACTGAAGCTTTCTTT.

CDR3: CASSPRIPSYEQYF. The CDR3, as DNA: TGTGCCAGCAGCCCGCGAATTCCTTCCTACGAGCAGTACTTC. This sequence joins TRBV7-2 and TRBJ2-7, with D unresolved. Germline values: CDR1 SGHTA, CDR2 FQGNSA. Trimming removed 5 bases at V and 1 base at J, with 12 bases between. This CDR3 comprises 14 residues.

This rearrangement joins TRBV27 to TRBJ2-3, with D unclear. The CDR3 consists of 13 residues. Trimming removed 6 bases at V and 0 bases at J, with 7 bases between. From germline, CDR1 is MNHEY and CDR2 SMNVEV (reference sequence). For the CDR3, the DNA is TGTGCCAGCAGGTCAACTAGCACAGATACGCAGTATTTT. Its protein is CASRSTSTDTQYF.

The chain has TRBV29-1 and TRBJ1-4, with D tentatively TRBD1 (6 bases). Per the germline V gene, CDR1 is SQVTM and CDR2 is ANQGSEA. Trimming removed 4 bases from V and 8 bases from J, with 14 bases in between. The CDR3 sequence is 13 residues long. As DNA, the CDR3 is TGCAGCGTTGTAGACAGGATGCGGGAAAAACTGTTTTTT. This sequence encodes CSVVDRMREKLFF.

The chain is built from TRBV29-1 and TRBJ2-7; D is ambiguous. Per the germline V gene, CDR1 is SQVTM and CDR2 is ANQGSEA. The CDR3 contains 12 residues. Trimming left V 3 bases short and J 0 bases short, with 6 bases between. The CDR3 loop reads CSVEGSSYEQYF. CDR3 sequence (DNA): TGCAGCGTTGAGGGAAGCTCCTACGAGCAGTACTTC.

This clone was picked up one time. The chain recombines TRBV6-5 with TRBJ2-3; 7 positions agree with TRBD2. Germline CDR1 MNHEY, CDR2 SVGAGI. The V gene end was trimmed by 1 base and the J gene end by 2 bases; junction bases not matched to a gene: 6. The CDR3 contains 16 residues. The DNA of the CDR3 is TGTGCCAGCAGTTACTGGGCGGGGGAGATCACAGATACGCAGTATTTT. Its translation: CASSYWAGEITDTQYF.

The V call is TRBV30, the J call TRBJ1-1; TRBD1 might be the D (5 bases). The CDR3 is 17 residues long. The V gene lost 3 bases and the J gene lost 10 bases, with 30 bases spanning the gap. From germline, CDR1 is GTSNPN and CDR2 SVGIG (reference sequence). CDR3 bases: TGTGCCTGGAGCGAAACTCCGGGACGTCGGGGGAAAGTGTCAGCTTTCTTT. Protein: CAWSETPGRRGKVSAFF.

The V gene is TRBV6-5, the J gene TRBJ1-3; D is unclear. The CDR3 contains 14 residues. With 4 bases removed from V and 0 bases from J, the gap between germline ends came to 7 bases. Germline V gene data show CDR1 as MNHEY and CDR2 as SVGAGI. As DNA, the CDR3 is TGTGCCAGCAGTTCCGCCCTCTCTGGAAACACCATATATTTT. Amino acids: CASSSALSGNTIYF.

The rearrangement uses TRBV4-1 and TRBJ2-1; possible D gene TRBD2, 7 bases. The germline gives CDR1 MGHRA, CDR2 YSYEKL. V lost 0 bases and J lost 11, with 20 bases in between. The CDR3 is 16 amino acids. The CDR3 coding sequence is TGCGCCAGCAGCCAAGATGACTATCGGGGGGCGACCAAGCAGTTCTTC. This translates into CASSQDDYRGATKQFF.

As regards this clone: A read error may account for a junction end that differs from germline. V is TRBV6-1 and J is TRBJ1-2; D gene ambiguous. CDR3 length equals 12 residues. CDR1 and CDR2 (germline): MNHNS, SASEGT. The CDR3 is CASSEVDFIGVF. The CDR3 DNA is TGTGCCAGCAGTGAAGTGGACTTCATCGGCGTTTTC.

This chain joins TRBV18 and TRBJ2-7, with D maybe TRBD1 (6 bases). Between the trimmed V and J ends, which lost 3 bases and 6 bases, there was a span of 18 bases. The CDR3 sequence is 15 residues long. Per the germline V gene, CDR1 is KGHSH and CDR2 is LQKENI. The CDR3 nucleotides are TGTGCCAGCTCACCTCAGGGCGCAGGGGTGGGCGAGCAGTACTTC. Amino acid sequence: CASSPQGAGVGEQYF.

CDR3 in amino acids: CASSLAGRGLYNEQFF. The CDR3 DNA reads TGTGCCAGCAGCTTAGCCGGCAGGGGGCTTTACAATGAGCAGTTCTTC. The rearrangement uses TRBV11-2 and TRBJ2-1; 8 bases line up with TRBD1. The CDR3 extends over 16 amino acids. The V and J ends lost 1 base and 4 bases, in that order; junction bases with no gene match: 6. Germline V gene sequence: CDR1 SGHAT, CDR2 FQNNGV.

This clone was counted ten times or more. One end of the junction varies from germline; a read error may be responsible. The chain has TRBV14 and TRBJ1-1; D gene uncertain. Germline V lookup: CDR1 SGHDN, CDR2 FVKESK. This CDR3 spans 13 amino acids. The CDR3 DNA reads as TGTGCCAGCAGCCAAGATCTAATAGGTAGGCCGATCTTT. It translates to CASSQDLIGRPIF.

The chain has TRBV25-1 and TRBJ1-4; D may be TRBD1 (5 bases). V lost 4 bases, J lost 2 bases, and 11 bases lay in between. CDR1 and CDR2 (germline): MGHDK, SYGVNS. There are 15 residues in the CDR3. DNA for the CDR3: TGTGCCAGCAGTGTCGGGACGAGTACTAATGAAAAACTGTTTTTT. The encoded protein is CASSVGTSTNEKLFF.

The rearrangement joins TRBV30 to TRBJ1-2; D remains ambiguous. Germline CDR1 and CDR2: GTSNPN and SVGIG (reference sequence). CDR3 length equals 12 residues. V lost 3 bases and J 7 bases, leaving 12 bases between the germline ends. CDR3 nucleotides: TGTGCCTGGAGGATCGGGAGAGGTGGCTACACCTTC. Its translation: CAWRIGRGGYTF.